This TCR beta chain was identified in a study of cytomegalovirus exposure and HLA in healthy donors. Findings of the study overall: Most likely, a cluster of highly shared sequence variants arose as a sequencing artifact. Whilst most TCR sequences proved rare, a subset of public TCRs occurred across many donors. HLA restriction was apparent for most CMV-associated TCR beta chains in a later analysis.

The PCR was carried out with 60 Vbeta primers and 13 Jbeta primers. The authors' processing: In a later analysis, of roughly 73 million unique beta chains, roughly 10 million appeared in at least two donors. Profiled with immunoSEQ multiplex PCR; TCRdb holds only in-frame clones, not every one. For V, J and clone size, that table is used; D and trimming come from the DNA. The sample includes 95,000 or so clones, 75% to 85% of them seen just once. This CDR3 comprises 15 residues. Germline V gene data show CDR1 as WNHNN and CDR2 as SYGVQD (reference sequence). With 2 bases removed from V and 0 bases from J, the gap between germline ends came to 10 bases. A note on this clone: What it binds is not known.

The sequence came from a woman between 35 and 50 years old in good health and CMV-seronegative. The V call is TRBV10-1, the J call TRBJ1-1, with D maybe TRBD1 (6 bases). Sample: PBMCs. The CDR3 bases are TGCGCCAGCAGTGAGGCCAGGGGCCTGAACACTGAAGCTTTCTTT. It yields the protein CASSEARGLNTEAFF.